This T cell receptor beta chain was recovered during a study of post-analysis software for immune sequencing data. Looking at the study overall: Relapsing-remitting, secondary progressive and progressive-relapsing courses of multiple sclerosis were included. Study conclusions and caveats: Multiple sclerosis patients had significantly lower normalized Chao1 diversity than controls. Among roughly 5 TRBV segments more frequent in patients than controls were TRBV5-6, TRBV5-1 and TRBV20-1. Those samples that were prepared in the same batch co-clustered strongly by F measure.

On this clonotype: Its matching antigen is unknown.

The V segment lost 6 bases and the J segment 3 bases; nucleotides outside the gene matches: 18. This CDR3 comprises 19 residues. Per the germline V gene, CDR1 is SNHLY and CDR2 is FYNNEI. Unique molecular identifiers tagged the TCR beta cDNA libraries. cDNA molecules numbering 400,000 to 550,000 came from roughly 0.93 to 9.6 million T cells. MiXCR, run by TCRdb on the PCR reads, gives a single entry per CDR3 protein. Seen here are roughly 800,000 distinct CDR3 sequences, roughly 46% observed once, and the top ten hold around 4.7%. The sample comprised blood. The chain joins TRBV2 to TRBJ2-3; 10 bases are a match to TRBD2. The clonotype was recovered from a girl aged 5-17 years with multiple sclerosis. The CDR3 sequence: CASSPWIAGGGAVTDTQYF. Here the CDR3 DNA reads TGTGCCAGCAGCCCCTGGATAGCGGGAGGAGGGGCGGTGACAGATACGCAGTATTTT.